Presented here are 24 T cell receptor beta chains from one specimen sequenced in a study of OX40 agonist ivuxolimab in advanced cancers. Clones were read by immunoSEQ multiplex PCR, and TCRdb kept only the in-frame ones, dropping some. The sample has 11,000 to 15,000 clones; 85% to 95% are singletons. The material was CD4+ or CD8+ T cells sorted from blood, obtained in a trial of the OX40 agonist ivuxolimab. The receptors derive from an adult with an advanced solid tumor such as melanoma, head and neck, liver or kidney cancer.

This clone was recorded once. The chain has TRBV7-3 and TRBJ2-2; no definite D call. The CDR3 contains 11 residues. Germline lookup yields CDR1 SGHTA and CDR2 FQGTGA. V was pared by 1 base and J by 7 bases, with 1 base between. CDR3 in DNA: TGTGCCAGCAGCTTAAGCGGGGAGCTGTTTTTT. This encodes CASSLSGELFF. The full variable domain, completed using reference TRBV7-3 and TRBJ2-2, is GAGVSQTPSNKVTEKGKYVELRCDPISGHTALYWYRQSLGQGPEFLIYFQGTGAADDSGLPNDRFFAVRPEGSVSTLKIQRTERGDSAVYLCASSLSGELFFGEGSRLTVL.

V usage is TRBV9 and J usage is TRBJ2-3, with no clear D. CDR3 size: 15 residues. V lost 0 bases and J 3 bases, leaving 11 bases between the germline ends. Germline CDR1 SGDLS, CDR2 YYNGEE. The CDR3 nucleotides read TGTGCCAGCAGCGTAGAGGACGCGGTAACAGATACGCAGTATTTT. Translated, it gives CASSVEDAVTDTQYF.

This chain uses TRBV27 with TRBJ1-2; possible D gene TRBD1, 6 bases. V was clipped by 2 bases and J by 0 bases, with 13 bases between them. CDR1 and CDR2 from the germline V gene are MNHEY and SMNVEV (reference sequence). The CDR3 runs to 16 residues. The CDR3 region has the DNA TGTGCCAGCAGTTTAGTCAGGGACAAAGCTAACTATGGCTACACCTTC. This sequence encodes CASSLVRDKANYGYTF.

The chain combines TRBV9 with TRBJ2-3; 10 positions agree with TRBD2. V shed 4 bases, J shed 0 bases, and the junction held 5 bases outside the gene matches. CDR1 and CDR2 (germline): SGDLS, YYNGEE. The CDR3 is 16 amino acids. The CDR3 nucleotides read TGTGCCAGCAGCATCGAGACTAGCGGGAGCACAGATACGCAGTATTTT. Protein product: CASSIETSGSTDTQYF.

In DNA, the CDR3 is TGTGCCAGTAGTATAGCAACGGGCGGGAAGTCCTACGAGCAGTACTTC. Translation gives CASSIATGGKSYEQYF. The chain combines TRBV19 with TRBJ2-7, with D tentatively TRBD2 (6 bases). There are 16 residues in the CDR3. Deletions cut 1 base from V and 1 base from J, with 14 bases between. Germline V gene sequence: CDR1 LNHDA, CDR2 SQIVND (reference sequence).

CDR3 loop: CASSVEGGAGSYEQYF. The CDR3 nucleotides read TGTGCCAGCAGCGTAGAAGGTGGGGCAGGGTCCTACGAGCAGTACTTC. This rearrangement joins TRBV9 to TRBJ2-7; D possibly corresponds to TRBD1 (5 bases). In germline, CDR1 is SGDLS, CDR2 YYNGEE. V lost 0 bases, J lost 1 base, and 14 bases lay in between. This CDR3 comprises 16 residues. Filled out from reference TRBV9 and TRBJ2-7, the complete variable domain reads DSGVTQTPKHLITATGQRVTLRCSPRSGDLSVYWYQQSLDQGLQFLIQYYNGEERAKGNILERFSAQQFPDLHSELNLSSLELGDSALYFCASSVEGGAGSYEQYFGPGTRLTVT.

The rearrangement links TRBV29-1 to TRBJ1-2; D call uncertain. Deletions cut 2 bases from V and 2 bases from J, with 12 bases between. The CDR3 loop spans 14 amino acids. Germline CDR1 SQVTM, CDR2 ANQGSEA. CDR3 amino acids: CSVEFGTANYGYTF. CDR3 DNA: TGCAGCGTTGAATTCGGCACAGCAAACTATGGCTACACCTTC.

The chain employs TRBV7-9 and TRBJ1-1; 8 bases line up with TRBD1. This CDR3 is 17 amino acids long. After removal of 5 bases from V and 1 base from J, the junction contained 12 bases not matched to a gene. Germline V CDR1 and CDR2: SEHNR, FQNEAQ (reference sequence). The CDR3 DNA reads TGTGCCAGCAGCCCAGACCCCCGGGACAGGACGAACACTGAAGCTTTCTTT. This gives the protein CASSPDPRDRTNTEAFF. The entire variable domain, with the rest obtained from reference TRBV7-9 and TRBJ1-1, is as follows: DTGVSQNPRHKITKRGQNVTFRCDPISEHNRLYWYRQTLGQGPEFLTYFQNEAQLEKSRLLSDRFSAERPKGSFSTLEIQRTEQGDSAMYLCASSPDPRDRTNTEAFFGQGTRLTVV.

Written as DNA, the CDR3 is TGTGCCTGGACGGGACTAGCAAGCAATGAGCAGTTCTTC. Protein sequence: CAWTGLASNEQFF. This chain joins TRBV30 and TRBJ2-1; TRBD2 matches at 9 bases. Germline CDR1 is GTSNPN and CDR2 is SVGIG (reference sequence). The length of the CDR3 is 13 residues. With 4 bases clipped from V and 6 bases from J, the junction kept 4 bases outside the gene matches.

The CDR3 protein is CASSFLSSGNTIYF. CDR3 bases: TGTGCCAGCAGCTTCCTGAGCTCTGGAAACACCATATATTTT. The chain joins TRBV5-4 to TRBJ1-3; unclear D gene. This CDR3 has 14 amino acids. Trimming took 2 bases from V and 0 from J, leaving 6 bases between them. Germline CDR1 SGHNT, CDR2 YYREEE (reference sequence).

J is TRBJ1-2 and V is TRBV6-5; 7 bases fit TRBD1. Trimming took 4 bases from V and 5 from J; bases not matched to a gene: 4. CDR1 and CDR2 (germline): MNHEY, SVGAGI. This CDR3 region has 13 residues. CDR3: CASSWNRGYGYTF. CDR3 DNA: TGTGCCAGCAGTTGGAACAGGGGTTATGGCTACACCTTC.

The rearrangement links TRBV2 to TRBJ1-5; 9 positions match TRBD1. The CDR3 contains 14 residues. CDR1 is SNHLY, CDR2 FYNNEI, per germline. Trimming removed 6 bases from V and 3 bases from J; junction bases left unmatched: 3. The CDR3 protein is CASRTGGLNQPQHF. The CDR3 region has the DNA TGTGCCAGCAGAACAGGGGGCCTCAATCAGCCCCAGCATTTT.

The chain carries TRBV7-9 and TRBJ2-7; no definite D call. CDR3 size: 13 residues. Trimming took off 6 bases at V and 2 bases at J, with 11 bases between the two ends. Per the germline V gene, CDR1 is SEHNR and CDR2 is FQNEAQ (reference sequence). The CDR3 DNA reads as TGTGCCAGCAGTCAAGGCGTCCCCTACGAGCAGTACTTC. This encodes CASSQGVPYEQYF. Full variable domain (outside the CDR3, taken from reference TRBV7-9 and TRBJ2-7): DTGVSQNPRHKITKRGQNVTFRCDPISEHNRLYWYRQTLGQGPEFLTYFQNEAQLEKSRLLSDRFSAERPKGSFSTLEIQRTEQGDSAMYLCASSQGVPYEQYFGPGTRLTVT.

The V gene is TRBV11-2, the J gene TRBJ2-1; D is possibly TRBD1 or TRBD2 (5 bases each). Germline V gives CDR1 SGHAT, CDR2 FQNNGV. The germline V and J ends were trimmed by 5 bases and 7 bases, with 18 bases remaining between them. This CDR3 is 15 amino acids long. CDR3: CASSTLAGDPNEQFF. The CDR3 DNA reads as TGTGCCAGCAGCACTCTAGCTGGGGACCCTAATGAGCAGTTCTTC.

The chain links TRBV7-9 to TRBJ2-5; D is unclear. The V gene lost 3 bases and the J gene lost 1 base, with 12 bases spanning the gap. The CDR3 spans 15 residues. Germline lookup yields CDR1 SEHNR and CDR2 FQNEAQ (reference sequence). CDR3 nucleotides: TGTGCCAGCAGCTTTGCGGAAGGCCGCCAAGAGACCCAGTACTTC. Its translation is CASSFAEGRQETQYF.

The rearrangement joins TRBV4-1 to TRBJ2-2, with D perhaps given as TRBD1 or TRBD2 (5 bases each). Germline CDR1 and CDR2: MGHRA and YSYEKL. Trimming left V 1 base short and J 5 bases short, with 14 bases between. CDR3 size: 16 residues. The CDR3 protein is CASSQGLQGRTGELFF. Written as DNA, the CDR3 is TGCGCCAGCAGCCAAGGCCTGCAGGGACGTACCGGGGAGCTGTTTTTT.

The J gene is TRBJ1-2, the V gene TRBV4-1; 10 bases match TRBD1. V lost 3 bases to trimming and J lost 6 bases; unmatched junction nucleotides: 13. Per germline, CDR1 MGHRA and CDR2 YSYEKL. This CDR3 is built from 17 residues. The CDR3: CASSHAGQGPALDGYTF. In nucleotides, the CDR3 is TGCGCCAGCAGCCACGCGGGACAGGGGCCCGCATTGGATGGCTACACCTTC.

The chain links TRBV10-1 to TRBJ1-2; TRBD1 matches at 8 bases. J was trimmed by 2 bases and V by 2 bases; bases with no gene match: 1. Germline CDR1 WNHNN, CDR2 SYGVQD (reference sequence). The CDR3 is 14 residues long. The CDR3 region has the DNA TGCGCCAGCAGTGAGCAGGGGGCGAACTATGGCTACACCTTC. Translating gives CASSEQGANYGYTF.

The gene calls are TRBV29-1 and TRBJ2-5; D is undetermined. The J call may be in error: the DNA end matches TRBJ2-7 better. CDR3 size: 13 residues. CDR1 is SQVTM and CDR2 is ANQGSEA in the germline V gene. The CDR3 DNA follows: TGCAGCGTTCGGCCGGGTACCTCCTACGAGCAGTACTTC. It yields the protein CSVRPGTSYEQYF.

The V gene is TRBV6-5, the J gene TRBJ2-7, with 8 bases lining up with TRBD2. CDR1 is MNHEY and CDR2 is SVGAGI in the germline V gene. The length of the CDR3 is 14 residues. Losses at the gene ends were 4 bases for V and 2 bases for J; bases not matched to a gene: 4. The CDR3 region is CASSFGLAAYEQYF. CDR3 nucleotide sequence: TGTGCCAGCAGTTTCGGACTAGCTGCCTACGAGCAGTACTTC.

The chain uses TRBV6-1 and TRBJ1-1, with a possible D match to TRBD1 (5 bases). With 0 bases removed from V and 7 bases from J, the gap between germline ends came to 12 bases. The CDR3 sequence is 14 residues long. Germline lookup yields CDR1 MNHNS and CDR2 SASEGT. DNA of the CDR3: TGTGCCAGCAGTGAAGCGGGGGAGACCAATGAAGCTTTCTTT. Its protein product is CASSEAGETNEAFF.

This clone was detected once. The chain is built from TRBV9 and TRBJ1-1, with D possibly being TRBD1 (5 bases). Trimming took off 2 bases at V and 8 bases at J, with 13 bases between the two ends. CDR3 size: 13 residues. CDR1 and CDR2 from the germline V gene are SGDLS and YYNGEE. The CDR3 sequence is CASSVDFRGEAFF. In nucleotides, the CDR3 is TGTGCCAGCAGCGTGGACTTCCGGGGGGAAGCTTTCTTT. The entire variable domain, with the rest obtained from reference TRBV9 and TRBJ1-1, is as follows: DSGVTQTPKHLITATGQRVTLRCSPRSGDLSVYWYQQSLDQGLQFLIQYYNGEERAKGNILERFSAQQFPDLHSELNLSSLELGDSALYFCASSVDFRGEAFFGQGTRLTVV.

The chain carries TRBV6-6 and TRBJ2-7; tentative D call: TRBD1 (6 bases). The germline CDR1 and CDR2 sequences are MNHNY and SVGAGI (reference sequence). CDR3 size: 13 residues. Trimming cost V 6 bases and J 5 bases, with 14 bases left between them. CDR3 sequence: CASSLRGPDEQYF. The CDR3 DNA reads TGTGCCAGCAGCCTCAGGGGTCCGGACGAGCAGTACTTC.

The CDR3 nucleotides read TGCGCCAGCAGCCAAGATGGGGGGCTCGAGCAGTACTTC. Translation gives CASSQDGGLEQYF. The genes are TRBV4-1 and TRBJ2-7; D is perhaps TRBD1 or TRBD2 (6 bases each). The CDR3 covers 13 residues. V lost 0 bases and J lost 6, with 9 bases in between. Germline values: CDR1 MGHRA, CDR2 YSYEKL.